This T cell receptor beta chain was observed in a study of spatial heterogeneity in lung cancer. Study background: Strong correlation linked TCR transcript counts in tumor regions to a T cell module score derived from matched bulk RNA-seq.

MiXCR, applied by TCRdb to the 5' RACE reads, yields one record per CDR3 protein. Of around 7,500 distinct CDR3 sequences listed, 18% are singletons. The V segment lost 6 bases and the J segment 6 bases; nucleotides outside the gene matches: 9. Germline V gene lookup returns CDR1 MNHEY and CDR2 SVGAGI. This CDR3 contains 15 residues. This clonotype was seen more than once but under ten times. Its antigen remains unidentified. Study outcomes and limitations: Tumors with more nonsynonymous mutations had more expanded intratumoral alpha and beta TCRs.

The sample's time point: sample taken at primary tumor resection. Unsorted whole RNA samples from tumor, nontumor lung or frozen PBMC were sequenced. The source of this sequence is a female donor with early-stage non-small cell lung cancer. V gene TRBV6-5 combines with J gene TRBJ2-1; 9 nucleotides agree with TRBD2. The sample in question was lung tumor tissue, obtained at surgery. The CDR3 sequence is CASRSSGGPGNEQFF. CDR3 in DNA: TGTGCCAGCAGGTCGAGCGGGGGGCCAGGCAATGAGCAGTTCTTC.